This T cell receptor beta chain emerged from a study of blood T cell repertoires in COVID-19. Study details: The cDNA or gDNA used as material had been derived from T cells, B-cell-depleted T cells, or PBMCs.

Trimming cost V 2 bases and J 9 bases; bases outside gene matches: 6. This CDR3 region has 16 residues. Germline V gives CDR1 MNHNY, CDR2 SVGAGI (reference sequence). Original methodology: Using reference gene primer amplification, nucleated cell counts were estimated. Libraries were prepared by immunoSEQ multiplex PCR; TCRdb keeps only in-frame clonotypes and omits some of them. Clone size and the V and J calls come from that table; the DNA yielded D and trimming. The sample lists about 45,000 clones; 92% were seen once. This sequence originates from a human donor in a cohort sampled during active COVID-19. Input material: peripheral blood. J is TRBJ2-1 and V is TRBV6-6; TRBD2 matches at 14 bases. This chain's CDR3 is CASSYRTSGGLTEQFF. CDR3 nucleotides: TGTGCCAGCAGTTACCGGACTAGCGGGGGGCTTACTGAGCAGTTCTTC.